Presented here are 26 T cell receptor beta chains from one specimen sequenced in a study of T cell changes during pregnancy in multiple sclerosis. This table comes from immunoSEQ multiplex PCR, and its TCRdb copy is limited to in-frame clones, with some not included. The sample records tens of thousands of clones, just under 95% being singletons. Sample: peripheral blood, taken in the second trimester of pregnancy. All receptors come from a female donor with multiple sclerosis, enrolled in a pregnancy study.

The chain joins TRBV21-1 to TRBJ1-1; the tabulated D call, TRBD1, remains unverified against the DNA. TRBV21-1 is a pseudogene segment. This CDR3 has 16 amino acids. The CDR3 DNA sequence: TGTGCCAGCAGCAAAGGGGGCAGGGGAGTGAACACTGAAGCTTTCTTT. Translated: CASSKGGRGVNTEAFF.

The rearrangement links TRBV19 to TRBJ1-6, with D hard to call. This CDR3 is built from 16 residues. From germline, CDR1 is LNHDA and CDR2 SQIVND (reference sequence). V was trimmed by 4 bases and J by 3 bases, leaving 13 bases between them. In DNA, the CDR3 is TGTGCCAGTAGTAGCGATGCACGGGGCTATAATTCACCCCTCCACTTT. Protein sequence: CASSSDARGYNSPLHF. Drawing the rest from reference TRBV19 and TRBJ1-6, the complete variable domain is DGGITQSPKYLFRKEGQNVTLSCEQNLNHDAMYWYRQDPGQGLRLIYYSQIVNDFQKGDIAEGYSVSREKKESFPLTVTSAQKNPTAFYLCASSSDARGYNSPLHFGNGTRLTVT.

The rearrangement joins TRBV7-2 to TRBJ1-5; D may be TRBD1 (5 bases). Germline CDR1 SGHTA, CDR2 FQGNSA. This CDR3 has 17 amino acids. Trimming removed 1 base at V and 7 bases at J, with 20 bases between. CDR3 sequence: CASSLGGGSPDQQPQHF. The CDR3 region has the DNA TGTGCCAGCAGCTTAGGCGGGGGGTCTCCAGATCAGCAGCCCCAGCATTTT.

The chain is built from TRBV27 and TRBJ1-6; 9 nucleotides match TRBD1. V lost 6 bases and J lost 7; bases outside the gene matches: 4. CDR1 MNHEY and CDR2 SMNVEV come from the germline V gene (reference sequence). This CDR3 region has 14 residues. The CDR3 is CASRQGAENSPLHF. The CDR3, as DNA: TGTGCCAGCAGACAGGGGGCTGAAAATTCACCCCTCCACTTT.

The V call is TRBV10-3, the J call TRBJ2-7; D may be TRBD1 (7 bases). Germline lookup yields CDR1 ENHRY and CDR2 SYGVKD. The V and J ends lost 11 bases and 7 bases respectively, with 21 bases between them. CDR3 length equals 13 residues. The CDR3 is CAHRAPPGGEQYF. CDR3 sequence (DNA): TGTGCCCATAGGGCCCCTCCAGGGGGGGAGCAGTACTTC.

This sequence joins TRBV6-1 and TRBJ2-5, with D possibly TRBD2 on 5 matching bases. This CDR3 region has 17 residues. Trimming cost V 4 bases and J 5 bases, with 23 bases left between them. Germline V gives CDR1 MNHNS, CDR2 SASEGT. The DNA for the CDR3 is TGTGCCAGCAGTGCGTTTACGGGATTGTACCGCTCCGAGACCCAGTACTTC. Protein: CASSAFTGLYRSETQYF.

The CDR3 nucleotides read TGTGCCAGCAGTTCCTCCGGGACAGGGATGGGGGGAACTGAAGCTTTCTTT. The encoded protein is CASSSSGTGMGGTEAFF. The rearrangement links TRBV28 to TRBJ1-1; 9 bases are a match to TRBD1. Germline values: CDR1 MDHEN, CDR2 SYDVKM. V lost 4 bases to trimming and J lost 5 bases; unmatched junction nucleotides: 14. This CDR3 is built from 17 residues.

This chain links TRBV10-3 with TRBJ1-4; D is perhaps TRBD1 (5 bases). The CDR3 is made up of 16 amino acids. Germline-derived CDR1 and CDR2 are ENHRY and SYGVKD. Trimming removed 3 bases at V and 7 bases at J, with 18 bases between. The CDR3 DNA is TGTGCCATCAGTGACGGCCGACAGTATGACCGTGAAAAACTGTTTTTT. It encodes CAISDGRQYDREKLFF.

The rearrangement joins TRBV5-1 to TRBJ2-1; no clear D. Germline V gene lookup returns CDR1 SGHRS and CDR2 YFSETQ. This CDR3 spans 14 amino acids. V lost 0 bases and J lost 2, with 6 bases in between. In DNA, the CDR3 is TGCGCCAGCAGCTTGGAAGGAGCCTACAATGAGCAGTTCTTC. Translating gives CASSLEGAYNEQFF.

The chain combines TRBV27 with TRBJ2-7; D is possibly TRBD2 (5 bases). This CDR3 is built from 13 residues. V gave up 3 bases and J gave up 2 bases, with 8 bases separating them. Germline values: CDR1 MNHEY, CDR2 SMNVEV (reference sequence). This chain's CDR3 is CASSLAGTYEQYF. CDR3 in DNA: TGTGCCAGCAGTTTGGCCGGGACCTACGAGCAGTACTTC.

V gene TRBV5-1 combines with J gene TRBJ1-1, with a weak D call TRBD1 (6 bases). The CDR3 totals 14 residues. Germline CDR1 and CDR2: SGHRS and YFSETQ. Trimming left V 2 bases short and J 8 bases short, with 16 bases between. DNA for the CDR3: TGCGCCAGCAGCTTCGGGGAGCCAGGGGAGGAAGCTTTCTTT. This codes for CASSFGEPGEEAFF.

The chain combines TRBV7-9 with TRBJ1-2, with 11 bases identical to TRBD1. The ends lost 5 bases at V and 7 bases at J; junction bases unmatched: 12. Germline lookup yields CDR1 SEHNR and CDR2 FQNEAQ (reference sequence). The CDR3 is made up of 16 amino acids. As DNA, the CDR3 is TGTGCCAGCAGCCCCTTAGGACAGGGGGCTTTGGGTGGCTACACCTTC. This translates into CASSPLGQGALGGYTF.

This sequence joins TRBV6-5 and TRBJ1-2, with 9 bases that match TRBD1. The CDR3 length is 14 residues. Unmatched junction bases numbered 2, after V lost 2 bases and J lost 4 bases. In germline, CDR1 is MNHEY, CDR2 SVGAGI. Written as DNA, the CDR3 is TGTGCCAGCAGTTACGCGGGACAGGGCTATGGCTACACCTTC. This sequence encodes CASSYAGQGYGYTF.

This chain joins TRBV6-5 and TRBJ1-6, with D possibly TRBD1 on 6 matching bases. V gave up 5 bases and J gave up 8 bases, with 13 bases separating them. The CDR3 extends over 14 amino acids. Germline V gene data show CDR1 as MNHEY and CDR2 as SVGAGI. The CDR3 loop reads CASSPSRTDSPLHF. As DNA, the CDR3 is TGTGCCAGCAGTCCATCGCGGACAGATTCACCCCTCCACTTT.

The chain has TRBV28 and TRBJ2-3, with 10 positions matching TRBD1. V was clipped by 3 bases and J by 14 bases; unmatched bases: 5. The CDR3 totals 12 residues. The germline CDR1 and CDR2 sequences are MDHEN and SYDVKM. The DNA of the CDR3 is TGTGCCAGCAGTTTTTGGGACAGGGGATTGTATTTT. It codes for CASSFWDRGLYF.

The V call is TRBV6-6, the J call TRBJ2-2; 9 bases agree with TRBD1. The CDR3 consists of 15 residues. After removal of 7 bases from V and 4 bases from J, the junction contained 7 bases not matched to a gene. In germline, CDR1 is MNHNY, CDR2 SVGAGI (reference sequence). This CDR3 reads CASTTQGAGTGELFF. For the CDR3, the DNA is TGTGCCAGCACCACACAGGGGGCCGGCACCGGGGAGCTGTTTTTT.

As concerns this clone: Within the sample, other DNA sequences also encode this same CDR3. The rearrangement links TRBV9 to TRBJ1-1; possibly TRBD1 for D (5 bases). Deletions cut 0 bases from V and 5 bases from J, with 8 bases between. The CDR3 runs 13 residues. CDR1 SGDLS and CDR2 YYNGEE come from the germline V gene. DNA for the CDR3: TGTGCCAGCAGCGTAGGGGGCCGGACTGAAGCTTTCTTT. Translating it yields CASSVGGRTEAFF.

The chain links TRBV2 to TRBJ2-3, with TRBD1 matching 7 bases. The V gene end was trimmed by 10 bases and the J gene end by 2 bases; junction bases not matched to a gene: 12. The CDR3 covers 15 residues. Germline V gives CDR1 SNHLY, CDR2 FYNNEI. The CDR3 sequence is CATPEGAGDTDTQYF. The CDR3, as DNA: TGTGCCACTCCTGAGGGGGCGGGTGACACAGATACGCAGTATTTT.

The chain uses TRBV14 and TRBJ2-1; 12 nucleotides match TRBD2. Trimming cost V 1 base and J 10 bases; bases outside gene matches: 5. The CDR3 spans 15 residues. Germline V CDR1 and CDR2: SGHDN, FVKESK. The CDR3 is CASSQVSSGRAEQFF. The DNA for the CDR3 is TGTGCCAGCAGCCAAGTGTCTAGCGGGAGGGCCGAGCAGTTCTTC.

The chain joins TRBV4-3 to TRBJ1-4, with 7 bases lining up with TRBD1. The CDR3 spans 15 residues. The junction had 10 bases not matched to a gene; V was cut back by 5 bases and J by 7 bases. Germline CDR1 is LGHNA and CDR2 is YSLEER. CDR3 loop: CASSIYRDSREKLFF. The DNA of the CDR3 is TGCGCCAGCAGCATTTACCGGGACAGTCGTGAAAAACTGTTTTTT.

The chain combines TRBV6-5 with TRBJ1-3, with 8 bases aligning to TRBD1. The CDR3 totals 15 residues. Germline assignment: CDR1 MNHEY and CDR2 SVGAGI. The junction had 5 bases not matched to a gene; V was cut back by 5 bases and J by 2 bases. The chain's CDR3 is CASSRGQGAGNTIYF. The CDR3 DNA reads TGTGCCAGCAGTCGAGGACAGGGAGCTGGAAACACCATATATTTT.

This clone has just one count. The gene calls are TRBV27 and TRBJ1-1, with TRBD1 identical over 7 bases. The length of the CDR3 is 13 residues. The V and J ends lost 5 bases and 4 bases, in that order; junction bases with no gene match: 4. Germline V gene lookup returns CDR1 MNHEY and CDR2 SMNVEV (reference sequence). The CDR3 loop reads CASSPRQGTEAFF. As DNA, the CDR3 is TGTGCCAGCAGTCCTAGACAGGGCACTGAAGCTTTCTTT.

The J gene is TRBJ1-5, the V gene TRBV19; D unclear. This CDR3 spans 15 amino acids. Trimming left V 3 bases short and J 0 bases short, with 9 bases between. CDR1 is LNHDA, CDR2 SQIVND, per germline (reference sequence). CDR3 bases: TGTGCCAGTAGTATTGGGTCAGGTAGCAATCAGCCCCAGCATTTT. Its translation is CASSIGSGSNQPQHF.

The V call is TRBV19, the J call TRBJ2-3; 7 bases are shared with TRBD1. Germline CDR1 is LNHDA and CDR2 is SQIVND (reference sequence). The CDR3 covers 15 residues. J gave up 2 bases and V 4 bases, and 6 bases lay outside the gene matches. CDR3 sequence reads: CASSNRQGSTDTQYF. CDR3 nucleotides: TGTGCCAGTAGTAACAGACAGGGTTCCACAGATACGCAGTATTTT.

The chain recombines TRBV2 with TRBJ1-4, with D unresolved. Deletions cut 2 bases from V and 7 bases from J, with 11 bases between. Germline V gene sequence: CDR1 SNHLY, CDR2 FYNNEI. This CDR3 contains 14 residues. CDR3 in amino acids: CASSESGFGEKLFF. The CDR3 DNA sequence: TGTGCCAGCAGTGAATCCGGGTTCGGTGAAAAACTGTTTTTT. Variable domain in full (rest from reference TRBV2 and TRBJ1-4): EPEVTQTPSHQVTQMGQEVILRCVPISNHLYFYWYRQILGQKVEFLVSFYNNEISEKSEIFDDQFSVERPDGSNFTLKIRSTKLEDSAMYFCASSESGFGEKLFFGSGTQLSVL.

J is TRBJ2-3 and V is TRBV11-3, with D possibly TRBD2 on 6 matching bases. This CDR3 contains 15 residues. Germline CDR1 reads SGHNT; CDR2 reads YENEEA. V shed 5 bases and J shed 4 bases, with 16 bases lying between them. The CDR3 is CASSERRGLADTQYF. CDR3 coding DNA: TGTGCCAGCAGCGAGCGGCGGGGCCTCGCAGATACGCAGTATTTT.